What follows are 27 T cell receptor beta chains derived from one specimen sequenced in a study of cytomegalovirus exposure and HLA in healthy donors. 13 Jbeta primers and 60 Vbeta primers were used for the PCR. Profiling relied on immunoSEQ multiplex PCR, and the TCRdb table lists in-frame clones only, not all of them. The sample contains some 150,000 clones, 85% to 90% of which appear only once. Input material: PBMCs. The receptors originated from a young woman in good health and CMV-seronegative.

The chain carries TRBV19 and TRBJ1-2; 10 bases are a match to TRBD1. The CDR3 is 15 residues long. With 5 bases clipped from V and 4 bases from J, the junction kept 7 bases outside the gene matches. CDR1 is LNHDA and CDR2 is SQIVND in the germline V gene (reference sequence). The CDR3 bases are TGTGCCAGTAGTCCCGGGACAGGGGACACCTATGGCTACACCTTC. The encoded protein is CASSPGTGDTYGYTF.

V and J are TRBV10-1 and TRBJ1-1; possible D gene TRBD1, 5 bases. CDR1 and CDR2 from the germline V gene are WNHNN and SYGVQD (reference sequence). V lost 4 bases and J lost 2, with 20 bases in between. CDR3 length: 17 residues. The DNA of the CDR3 is TGCGCCAGCAGTGTCCGCTGGGGCGGGACTTTCAACACTGAAGCTTTCTTT. Amino acid sequence: CASSVRWGGTFNTEAFF.

The chain recombines TRBV19 with TRBJ1-2; 8 bases agree with TRBD1. Germline-derived CDR1 and CDR2 are LNHDA and SQIVND (reference sequence). The CDR3 contains 15 residues. V gave up 2 bases and J gave up 4 bases; unmatched junction bases: 6. CDR3 loop: CASSIFSGGIYGYTF. The CDR3 DNA reads as TGTGCCAGTAGTATATTTTCAGGGGGCATCTATGGCTACACCTTC.

This rearrangement joins TRBV5-1 to TRBJ2-7; TRBD1 is a possible D gene (6 bases). The CDR3 length is 13 residues. The V end was cut by 0 bases, the J end by 7 bases, with 11 bases between. The germline CDR1 and CDR2 sequences are SGHRS and YFSETQ. The CDR3 DNA follows: TGCGCCAGCAGCTTGGTTCAGGGGCGGGAGCAGTACTTC. Protein product: CASSLVQGREQYF.

This clone occurred a few times. The gene calls are TRBV4-3 and TRBJ1-1; weak D call: TRBD1 (6 bases). The CDR3 has 15 residues. CDR1 LGHNA and CDR2 YSLEER come from the germline V gene. Trimming removed 3 bases at V and 2 bases at J, with 13 bases between. This chain's CDR3 is CASSHWGGLNTEAFF. The CDR3, as DNA: TGCGCCAGCAGCCATTGGGGGGGCCTAAACACTGAAGCTTTCTTT.

This chain's CDR3 is CASSLELAYEQYF. In nucleotides, the CDR3 is TGCGCCAGCAGCTTGGAATTAGCTTACGAGCAGTACTTC. The chain links TRBV5-1 to TRBJ2-7, with D hard to call. From germline, CDR1 is SGHRS and CDR2 YFSETQ. Between the trimmed V and J ends, which lost 0 bases and 4 bases, there was a span of 8 bases. The CDR3 has 13 residues.

The chain links TRBV6-5 to TRBJ1-4; D might be TRBD1 (5 bases). The V gene lost 3 bases and the J gene lost 4 bases, with 12 bases spanning the gap. CDR1 and CDR2 (germline): MNHEY, SVGAGI. The CDR3 has 15 amino acids. The CDR3 nucleotides are TGTGCCAGCAGTTATTCCACAGGAGTTAATGAAAAACTGTTTTTT. Amino acid sequence: CASSYSTGVNEKLFF.

The chain links TRBV7-2 to TRBJ2-2, with 8 bases aligning to TRBD2. V trimming: 5 bases; J trimming: 0 bases; junction bases outside the gene matches: 8. CDR1 and CDR2 (germline): SGHTA, FQGNSA. The CDR3 runs to 17 residues. Here the CDR3 reads CASSMLAGLTNTGELFF. In DNA form, the CDR3 reads TGTGCCAGCAGCATGCTAGCGGGCTTAACGAACACCGGGGAGCTGTTTTTT.

The CDR3 loop is CAWGAPGLEQYF. CDR3 nucleotide sequence: TGTGCCTGGGGGGCTCCGGGACTTGAGCAGTACTTC. The J gene is TRBJ2-7, the V gene TRBV30; D is perhaps TRBD2 (6 bases). Trimming took 5 bases from V and 7 from J, leaving 15 bases between them. CDR1 and CDR2 (germline): GTSNPN, SVGIG (reference sequence). The CDR3 loop spans 12 amino acids.

As DNA, the CDR3 is TGTGCCACCAGCAGAGATCAGGGCCATAATTCACCCCTCCACTTT. This sequence encodes CATSRDQGHNSPLHF. The chain couples TRBV15 to TRBJ1-6; TRBD1 is a possible D gene (5 bases). This CDR3 has 15 residues. Germline-derived CDR1 and CDR2 are LNHNV and YYDKDF (reference sequence). V was trimmed by 0 bases and J by 5 bases, leaving 8 bases between them.

V gene TRBV18 combines with J gene TRBJ1-2; perhaps TRBD1 as D (6 bases). From germline, CDR1 is KGHSH and CDR2 LQKENI. The CDR3 sequence is 14 residues long. V shed 4 bases and J shed 4 bases, with 13 bases lying between them. The CDR3 DNA is TGTGCCAGCTCACGTCTAGGGACATTCTATGGCTACACCTTC. Translating gives CASSRLGTFYGYTF.

The chain has TRBV19 and TRBJ1-3; D is possibly TRBD1 (6 bases). V was cut by 1 base and J by 1 base, with 14 bases left in between. The CDR3 is 17 residues long. Germline lookup yields CDR1 LNHDA and CDR2 SQIVND (reference sequence). The CDR3 here is CASSIGTGHFSGNTIYF. In DNA form, the CDR3 reads TGTGCCAGTAGTATAGGTACAGGGCACTTTTCTGGAAACACCATATATTTT.

The J gene is TRBJ2-1, the V gene TRBV27; no reliable D call. The CDR3 is 12 residues long. V was trimmed by 5 bases and J by 4 bases, leaving 6 bases between them. Germline values: CDR1 MNHEY, CDR2 SMNVEV (reference sequence). Here the CDR3 DNA reads TGTGCCAGCAGTCCAGGTTACAATGAGCAGTTCTTC. Residues: CASSPGYNEQFF.

V usage is TRBV28 and J usage is TRBJ2-7; 7 bases match TRBD1. With V trimmed by 6 bases and J by 2 bases, 10 bases remained unmatched. This CDR3 has 15 residues. Per germline, CDR1 MDHEN and CDR2 SYDVKM. CDR3: CASSRAPTGTYEQYF. The CDR3, as DNA: TGTGCCAGCAGCCGCGCGCCGACAGGGACCTACGAGCAGTACTTC.

The chain carries TRBV7-8 and TRBJ2-3, with 9 bases fitting TRBD1. The CDR3 extends over 16 amino acids. CDR1 is SGHVS and CDR2 is FQNEAQ in the germline V gene. V was clipped by 5 bases and J by 2 bases; unmatched bases: 8. CDR3 DNA: TGTGCCAGCAGCGGAACCGGGACAGGGATCACAGATACGCAGTATTTT. Protein product: CASSGTGTGITDTQYF.

V usage is TRBV30 and J usage is TRBJ2-5; the D gene is possibly TRBD1 (6 bases). Trimming stripped 0 bases from V and 4 bases from J, with 6 bases between. Per the germline V gene, CDR1 is GTSNPN and CDR2 is SVGIG (reference sequence). The CDR3 has 12 amino acids. The CDR3 DNA follows: TGTGCCTGGAGTGTACAGGGAGAGACCCAGTACTTC. Its protein product is CAWSVQGETQYF.

V and J are TRBV7-3 and TRBJ1-1; D unclear. Germline-derived CDR1 and CDR2 are SGHTA and FQGTGA. The CDR3 is made up of 13 amino acids. Trimming shortened V by 3 bases and J by 4 bases, and 9 bases separated the two germline ends. CDR3 DNA: TGTGCCAGCAGCTTTAACGGTTTCACTGAAGCTTTCTTT. Translated, it gives CASSFNGFTEAFF.

The chain joins TRBV7-2 to TRBJ2-1, with 10 bases identical to TRBD2. CDR1 is SGHTA and CDR2 is FQGNSA in the germline V gene. CDR3 length: 15 amino acids. The J segment lost 5 bases and the V segment lost 2 bases, leaving 3 bases of the junction unmatched. This CDR3 is CASSLFGLADNEQFF. DNA for the CDR3: TGTGCCAGCAGCTTATTTGGACTAGCGGACAATGAGCAGTTCTTC.

The chain combines TRBV29-1 with TRBJ2-7; 9 bases align to TRBD1. The CDR3 has 11 residues. The germline gives CDR1 SQVTM, CDR2 ANQGSEA. The V and J ends lost 6 bases and 9 bases, in that order; junction bases with no gene match: 6. CDR3 region: CSVLDRGVQYF. The DNA for the CDR3 is TGCAGCGTCCTTGACAGGGGGGTGCAGTACTTC.

This clone was seen a single time. The chain links TRBV4-3 to TRBJ2-2; weak D call: TRBD1 (7 bases). This CDR3 is 16 amino acids long. Germline loops: CDR1 LGHNA, CDR2 YSLEER. V lost 0 bases and J 4 bases, leaving 12 bases between the germline ends. The CDR3 sequence is CASSQDPQGGTGELFF. CDR3 DNA: TGCGCCAGCAGCCAAGATCCTCAGGGGGGCACCGGGGAGCTGTTTTTT.

This rearrangement joins TRBV25-1 to TRBJ1-1; D is undetermined. The V gene lost 3 bases and the J gene lost 1 base, with 15 bases spanning the gap. The CDR3 contains 16 residues. From germline, CDR1 is MGHDK and CDR2 SYGVNS. The CDR3 protein is CASSDTIHGPNTEAFF. DNA for the CDR3: TGTGCCAGCAGTGACACGATACATGGGCCGAACACTGAAGCTTTCTTT.

This clone was found a few times. This chain joins TRBV29-1 and TRBJ1-6, with D perhaps matching TRBD1 (5 bases). The CDR3 contains 13 residues. V lost 7 bases, J lost 5 bases, and 12 bases lay in between. Germline assignment: CDR1 SQVTM and CDR2 ANQGSEA. The CDR3 DNA reads as TGCAGCGCCTCGATGGGGCATAATTCACCCCTCCACTTT. Residues: CSASMGHNSPLHF. Full variable domain (outside the CDR3, taken from reference TRBV29-1 and TRBJ1-6): SAVISQKPSRDICQRGTSLTIQCQVDSQVTMMFWYRQQPGQSLTLIATANQGSEATYESGFVIDKFPISRPNLTFSTLTVSNMSPEDSSIYLCSASMGHNSPLHFGNGTRLTVT.

The rearrangement links TRBV28 to TRBJ1-4; maybe TRBD1 (6 bases). V dropped 8 bases and J dropped 4 bases, with 17 bases sitting between them. CDR1 is MDHEN, CDR2 SYDVKM, per germline. This CDR3 is built from 15 residues. CDR3 sequence: CASAMGARGNEKLFF. The CDR3 DNA is TGTGCCAGCGCAATGGGGGCTCGAGGTAATGAAAAACTGTTTTTT. Based on the CDR3 plus reference TRBV28 and TRBJ1-4, the full variable domain is DVKVTQSSRYLVKRTGEKVFLECVQDMDHENMFWYRQDPGLGLRLIYFSYDVKMKEKGDIPEGYSVSREKKERFSLILESASTNQTSMYLCASAMGARGNEKLFFGSGTQLSVL.

The chain couples TRBV5-1 to TRBJ2-1; no reliable D call. From germline, CDR1 is SGHRS and CDR2 YFSETQ. V shed 3 bases and J shed 0 bases, with 10 bases lying between them. The CDR3 totals 15 residues. The CDR3 loop reads CASSYSRPSYNEQFF. The CDR3 DNA reads TGCGCCAGCAGCTACTCTAGACCCTCCTACAATGAGCAGTTCTTC.

As concerns this clone: The sample carries other DNA sequences with the same CDR3. The chain combines TRBV18 with TRBJ2-1, with TRBD1 identical over 8 bases. Trimming removed 2 bases from V and 1 base from J; junction bases left unmatched: 1. CDR3 length: 15 amino acids. The germline gives CDR1 KGHSH, CDR2 LQKENI. Written as DNA, the CDR3 is TGTGCCAGCTCACCAGGACAGGGATCCTACAATGAGCAGTTCTTC. This encodes CASSPGQGSYNEQFF.

This chain's CDR3 is CASSGLAGGNTGELFF. The CDR3 DNA sequence: TGTGCCAGCAGCGGCCTAGCGGGGGGTAACACCGGGGAGCTGTTTTTT. The genes are TRBV25-1 and TRBJ2-2; 11 bases match TRBD2. The CDR3 consists of 16 residues. Germline trimming cut 6 bases from V and 2 bases from J; bases unmatched to any gene: 5. Germline CDR1 reads MGHDK; CDR2 reads SYGVNS. The full variable domain, rest sourced from reference TRBV25-1 and TRBJ2-2, is EADIYQTPRYLVIGTGKKITLECSQTMGHDKMYWYQQDPGMELHLIHYSYGVNSTEKGDLSSESTVSRIRTEHFPLTLESARPSHTSQYLCASSGLAGGNTGELFFGEGSRLTVL.

This clone occurred once. The chain combines TRBV9 with TRBJ2-3, with 7 bases matching TRBD2. CDR1 is SGDLS, CDR2 YYNGEE, per germline. CDR3 size: 16 residues. The V and J ends lost 0 bases and 6 bases, in that order; junction bases with no gene match: 10. This CDR3 reads CASSVVEGGPGDTQYF. CDR3 bases: TGTGCCAGCAGCGTAGTTGAGGGAGGGCCCGGGGATACGCAGTATTTT.